This T cell receptor beta chain appears in the sequencing data of a study of blood T cell repertoires in COVID-19. In the study overall: The United States, Italy and Spain were the sources of the acute and convalescent COVID-19 samples. From T cells, B-cell-depleted T cells, or PBMCs came the material, which was cDNA or gDNA.

The germline V gene encodes CDR1 MDHEN and CDR2 SYDVKM. Trimming cost V 6 bases and J 3 bases, with 8 bases left between them. This CDR3 has 12 residues. As originally analysed: Amplified reference gene primers provided the basis for estimating nucleated cell counts. TCRdb keeps only in-frame clones here, not all; method: immunoSEQ multiplex PCR. That table is the source of V, J and clone size, and D and trimming were worked out from the DNA. This table holds over 90,000 clones, roughly 84% found once. The clonotype comes from a human donor in a cohort sampled during active COVID-19. Material for sequencing was peripheral blood. The genes are TRBV28 and TRBJ1-2; unclear D gene. This CDR3 is CASSRRDYGYTF. The CDR3 nucleotides are TGTGCCAGCAGCCGCCGGGACTATGGCTACACCTTC.